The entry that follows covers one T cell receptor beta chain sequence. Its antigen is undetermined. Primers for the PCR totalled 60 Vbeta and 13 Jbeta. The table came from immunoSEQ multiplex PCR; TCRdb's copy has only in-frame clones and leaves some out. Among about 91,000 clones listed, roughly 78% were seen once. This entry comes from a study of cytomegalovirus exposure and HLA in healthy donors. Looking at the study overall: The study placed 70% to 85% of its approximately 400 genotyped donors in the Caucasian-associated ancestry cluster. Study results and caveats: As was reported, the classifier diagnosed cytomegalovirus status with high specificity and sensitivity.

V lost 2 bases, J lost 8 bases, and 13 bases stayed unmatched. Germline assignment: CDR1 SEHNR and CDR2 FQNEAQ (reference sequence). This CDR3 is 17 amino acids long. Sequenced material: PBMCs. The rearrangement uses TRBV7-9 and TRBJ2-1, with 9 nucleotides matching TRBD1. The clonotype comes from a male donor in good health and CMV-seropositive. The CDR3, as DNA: TGTGCCAGCAGCTTAAGGCCCACGGGACAGGGTAGCGATGAGCAGTTCTTC. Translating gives CASSLRPTGQGSDEQFF.